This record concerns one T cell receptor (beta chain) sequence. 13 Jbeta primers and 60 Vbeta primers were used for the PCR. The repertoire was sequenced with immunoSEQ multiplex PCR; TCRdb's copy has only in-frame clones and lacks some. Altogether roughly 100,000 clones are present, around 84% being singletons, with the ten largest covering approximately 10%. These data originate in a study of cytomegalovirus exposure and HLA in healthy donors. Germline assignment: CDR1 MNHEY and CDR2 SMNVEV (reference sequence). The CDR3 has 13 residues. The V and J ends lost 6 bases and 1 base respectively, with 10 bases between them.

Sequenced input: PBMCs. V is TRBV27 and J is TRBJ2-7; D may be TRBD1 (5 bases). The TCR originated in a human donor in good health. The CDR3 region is CASRSRQSYEQYF. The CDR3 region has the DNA TGTGCCAGCAGATCCAGACAGTCCTACGAGCAGTACTTC.